What follows are 25 T cell receptor beta chains derived from one specimen sequenced in a study of blood T cell repertoires in COVID-19. Only in-frame clones appear in the TCRdb table, and some are missing; sequencing was by immunoSEQ multiplex PCR. The sample lists around 210,000 clones, more than 65% occurring once. Sequencing was carried out using peripheral blood. Receptors originate from a human donor in a cohort sampled during active COVID-19.

This clone was picked up one time. The rearrangement joins TRBV5-1 to TRBJ1-4, with TRBD1 matching 7 bases. The CDR3 is 14 residues long. Trimming cost V 4 bases and J 8 bases; bases outside gene matches: 8. Per germline, CDR1 SGHRS and CDR2 YFSETQ. CDR3 loop: CASSAGQSREKLFF. CDR3 nucleotide sequence: TGCGCCAGCAGCGCGGGACAGTCCAGGGAAAAACTGTTTTTT.

A single count supports this clone. The rearrangement joins TRBV13 to TRBJ2-7; 12 bases align to TRBD2. The trim removed 0 bases at V and 0 bases at J, leaving 6 bases unmatched. CDR1 is PRHDT, CDR2 FYEKMQ, per germline (reference sequence). The CDR3 is made up of 18 amino acids. The CDR3 nucleotides are TGTGCCAGCAGCTTAGGACTAGCGGGAGGCCTGAGCTCCTACGAGCAGTACTTC. Protein: CASSLGLAGGLSSYEQYF. Full variable domain (outside the CDR3, taken from reference TRBV13 and TRBJ2-7): AAGVIQSPRHLIKEKRETATLKCYPIPRHDTVYWYQQGPGQDPQFLISFYEKMQSDKGSIPDRFSAQQFSDYHSELNMSSLELGDSALYFCASSLGLAGGLSSYEQYFGPGTRLTVT.

The chain uses TRBV3-1 (or the pseudogene TRBV3-2) and TRBJ1-1; no reliable D call. Germline V gives CDR1 LGHDT, CDR2 YNNKEL (reference sequence). This CDR3 has 14 amino acids. The V gene lost 9 bases and the J gene lost 1 base, with 15 bases spanning the gap. The CDR3 here is CASRVGPENTEAFF. As DNA, the CDR3 is TGTGCCAGTCGGGTTGGCCCAGAGAACACTGAAGCTTTCTTT.

The chain uses TRBV19 and TRBJ1-1, with 7 bases matching TRBD1. The CDR3 totals 14 residues. Germline V gene data show CDR1 as LNHDA and CDR2 as SQIVND (reference sequence). V lost 5 bases to trimming and J lost 4 bases; unmatched junction nucleotides: 7. CDR3 in amino acids: CASSADRAATEAFF. CDR3 nucleotide sequence: TGTGCCAGTAGTGCCGACAGGGCGGCCACTGAAGCTTTCTTT.

The chain recombines TRBV5-4 with TRBJ2-1; the D gene is possibly TRBD1 (6 bases). This CDR3 contains 14 residues. CDR1 is SGHNT and CDR2 is YYREEE in the germline V gene (reference sequence). V was clipped by 5 bases and J by 0 bases, with 9 bases between them. The chain's CDR3 is CASRSGASYNEQFF. The CDR3 nucleotides read TGTGCCAGCAGGTCAGGGGCCTCCTACAATGAGCAGTTCTTC.

The chain joins TRBV28 to TRBJ1-2; 8 bases fit TRBD1. The ends lost 2 bases at V and 7 bases at J; junction bases unmatched: 3. This CDR3 has 13 amino acids. Germline lookup yields CDR1 MDHEN and CDR2 SYDVKM. The CDR3 loop is CASSLGQGGGYTF. CDR3 coding DNA: TGTGCCAGCAGTTTAGGACAGGGAGGTGGCTACACCTTC.

The chain couples TRBV27 to TRBJ1-6, with 11 bases that match TRBD1. V gave up 4 bases and J gave up 10 bases; unmatched junction bases: 0. The germline gives CDR1 MNHEY, CDR2 SMNVEV (reference sequence). CDR3 length: 13 amino acids. The CDR3 loop is CASSWTGGSPLHF. The CDR3, as DNA: TGTGCCAGCAGTTGGACAGGGGGCTCACCCCTCCACTTT.

J is TRBJ2-5 and V is TRBV5-6; D gene ambiguous. The CDR3 runs 17 residues. Germline loops: CDR1 SGHDT, CDR2 YYEEEE. The ends were cut back, 4 bases at V and 3 bases at J, with 22 bases in the middle. The CDR3 region is CASSPLLYYRNKETQYF. CDR3 coding DNA: TGTGCCAGCAGCCCACTACTGTACTACCGTAACAAAGAGACCCAGTACTTC.

This clone was seen more than once but under ten times. The chain is built from TRBV6-5 and TRBJ2-7; TRBD1 aligns across 10 bases. The CDR3 consists of 15 residues. V was clipped by 6 bases and J by 4 bases; unmatched bases: 9. Germline V gene sequence: CDR1 MNHEY, CDR2 SVGAGI. The CDR3 DNA sequence: TGTGCCAGCAGCTCCCCGGGACAGGGGTCGTACGAGCAGTACTTC. Protein sequence: CASSSPGQGSYEQYF.

The chain couples TRBV5-5 to TRBJ2-4; D is possibly TRBD1 (6 bases). The CDR3 contains 18 residues. Trimming took off 0 bases at V and 2 bases at J, with 18 bases between the two ends. Germline assignment: CDR1 SGHKS and CDR2 YYEKEE (reference sequence). The CDR3 is CASSLAGLQGLTKNIQYF. CDR3 sequence (DNA): TGTGCCAGCAGCTTGGCAGGATTACAGGGCCTCACCAAAAACATTCAGTACTTC. Together with reference TRBV5-5 and TRBJ2-4, the CDR3 gives the full variable domain: DAGVTQSPTHLIKTRGQQVTLRCSPISGHKSVSWYQQVLGQGPQFIFQYYEKEERGRGNFPDRFSARQFPNYSSELNVNALLLGDSALYLCASSLAGLQGLTKNIQYFGAGTRLSVL.

This chain uses TRBV7-9 with TRBJ2-1, with 7 bases fitting TRBD2. Germline assignment: CDR1 SEHNR and CDR2 FQNEAQ (reference sequence). The CDR3 sequence is 14 residues long. J gave up 6 bases and V 3 bases, and 5 bases lay outside the gene matches. The CDR3 nucleotides read TGTGCCAGCAGCTTGGCGGGACTATTCAATGAGCAGTTCTTC. Protein product: CASSLAGLFNEQFF.

V gene TRBV7-9 combines with J gene TRBJ2-5; no clear D gene. This CDR3 is 12 amino acids long. Trimming removed 4 bases at V and 5 bases at J, with 8 bases between. Germline V gene lookup returns CDR1 SEHNR and CDR2 FQNEAQ (reference sequence). This chain's CDR3 is CASSWVEETQYF. The CDR3 nucleotides read TGTGCCAGCAGCTGGGTGGAGGAGACCCAGTACTTC.

The chain couples TRBV7-9 to TRBJ1-4; TRBD1 is a possible D gene (5 bases). The CDR3 sequence is 15 residues long. Germline CDR1 SEHNR, CDR2 FQNEAQ (reference sequence). Trimming removed 5 bases at V and 6 bases at J, with 16 bases between. The CDR3 protein is CASSLDSHGDEKLFF. The CDR3 nucleotides are TGTGCCAGCAGCCTAGACAGTCACGGGGATGAAAAACTGTTTTTT.

The chain couples TRBV4-1 to TRBJ2-3, with TRBD1 as a possible D gene (6 bases). Between the trimmed V and J ends, which lost 3 bases and 7 bases, there was a span of 20 bases. Germline CDR1 MGHRA, CDR2 YSYEKL. The CDR3 length is 16 residues. CDR3 loop: CASSQGRAFGTNTQYF. In nucleotides, the CDR3 is TGCGCCAGCAGCCAGGGCCGGGCGTTCGGGACAAATACGCAGTATTTT.

This clone was seen a single time. The chain recombines TRBV4-2 with TRBJ2-7; D is ambiguous. Per the germline V gene, CDR1 is LGHNA and CDR2 is YNFKEQ. The CDR3 loop spans 13 amino acids. The V end lost 1 base, the J end lost 4 bases, and 8 bases lay between the germline ends. In DNA, the CDR3 is TGTGCCAGCAGCCAAGGAGTCGGGTACGAGCAGTACTTC. Translation gives CASSQGVGYEQYF.

The chain couples TRBV18 to TRBJ2-7, with a possible D match to TRBD2 (5 bases). The length of the CDR3 is 15 residues. Deletions cut 5 bases from V and 5 bases from J, with 19 bases between. CDR1 is KGHSH, CDR2 LQKENI, per germline. The CDR3 region has the DNA TGTGCCAGCTCATCGGGCAGATTCGAGGGTGACGAGCAGTACTTC. Translated, it gives CASSSGRFEGDEQYF.

This clone was counted at least ten times. The genes are TRBV19 and TRBJ2-2; unclear D gene. The CDR3 loop spans 12 amino acids. Germline CDR1 and CDR2: LNHDA and SQIVND (reference sequence). Trimming cost V 4 bases and J 5 bases, with 5 bases left between them. This CDR3 is CASSRQTGELFF. CDR3 nucleotide sequence: TGTGCCAGTAGTAGACAAACCGGGGAGCTGTTTTTT.

The chain recombines TRBV29-1 with TRBJ2-7, with D maybe TRBD1 (6 bases). V dropped 7 bases and J dropped 3 bases, with 16 bases sitting between them. From germline, CDR1 is SQVTM and CDR2 ANQGSEA. The CDR3 is 13 residues long. CDR3 residues: CSDPHGDIYEQYF. CDR3 nucleotide sequence: TGCAGCGACCCCCACGGGGACATCTACGAGCAGTACTTC.

This clone has more than one count but fewer than ten. J is TRBJ2-7 and V is TRBV7-2; D is unclear. V dropped 5 bases and J dropped 3 bases, with 14 bases sitting between them. The germline CDR1 and CDR2 sequences are SGHTA and FQGNSA. The length of the CDR3 is 14 residues. The DNA of the CDR3 is TGTGCCAGCAGCCTCCGAATTAACTTCTACGAGCAGTACTTC. Translating gives CASSLRINFYEQYF.

V usage is TRBV19 and J usage is TRBJ1-5; D possibly corresponds to TRBD1 (5 bases). Trimming removed 6 bases at V and 10 bases at J, with 13 bases between. Per germline, CDR1 LNHDA and CDR2 SQIVND (reference sequence). The length of the CDR3 is 12 residues. The CDR3 bases are TGTGCCAGTAGAATGGACGGGGGACCCCAGCATTTT. It translates to CASRMDGGPQHF. Full variable domain (missing parts from reference TRBV19 and TRBJ1-5): DGGITQSPKYLFRKEGQNVTLSCEQNLNHDAMYWYRQDPGQGLRLIYYSQIVNDFQKGDIAEGYSVSREKKESFPLTVTSAQKNPTAFYLCASRMDGGPQHFGDGTRLSIL.

This clone was observed once. The chain employs TRBV18 and TRBJ2-7; 9 bases are shared with TRBD1. V lost 3 bases, J lost 3 bases, and 3 bases stayed unmatched. The germline CDR1 and CDR2 sequences are KGHSH and LQKENI. CDR3 size: 14 residues. The CDR3 region has the DNA TGTGCCAGCTCACCCGGGACAGGGTTCTACGAGCAGTACTTC. It specifies CASSPGTGFYEQYF.

This chain joins TRBV27 and TRBJ2-7; 9 bases match TRBD1. The V and J ends lost 6 bases and 6 bases, in that order; junction bases with no gene match: 15. The CDR3 length is 16 residues. Germline CDR1 reads MNHEY; CDR2 reads SMNVEV (reference sequence). The CDR3 DNA reads as TGTGCCAGCAGCCCTTTAACAGGGGGCAGAAGTTCCGAGCAGTACTTC. Translated, it gives CASSPLTGGRSSEQYF.

This clone was recorded only once. The chain couples TRBV9 to TRBJ1-3, with unresolved D. Trimming pared 1 base from V and 0 bases from J, leaving 5 bases between. Germline CDR1 reads SGDLS; CDR2 reads YYNGEE. This CDR3 has 14 amino acids. The CDR3 coding sequence is TGTGCCAGCAGCGTAAGGAGCTCTGGAAACACCATATATTTT. This translates into CASSVRSSGNTIYF.

This chain joins TRBV7-8 and TRBJ1-1; 7 bases fit TRBD1. The CDR3 consists of 14 residues. Germline CDR1 reads SGHVS; CDR2 reads FQNEAQ. Trimming cost V 6 bases and J 3 bases; bases outside gene matches: 7. CDR3 region: CASSFDRVDTEAFF. The CDR3 DNA sequence: TGTGCCAGCAGTTTTGACAGGGTTGACACTGAAGCTTTCTTT.

This chain joins TRBV7-2 and TRBJ2-3, with 8 bases aligning to TRBD2. Germline V CDR1 and CDR2: SGHTA, FQGNSA. Trimming cost V 1 base and J 0 bases; bases outside gene matches: 9. CDR3 size: 18 residues. In DNA form, the CDR3 reads TGTGCCAGCAGCTTAGGCCCAGCGGGAGTGGGTAGCACAGATACGCAGTATTTT. Amino acids: CASSLGPAGVGSTDTQYF.